Each of the 13 T cell receptor beta chains below was sequenced from the same sample in a study of post-analysis software for immune sequencing data. Notes on the study in general: The study found TRBV5-6, TRBV5-1 and TRBV20-1 among a few TRBV segments more frequent in patients than controls.

Antigens for these TCRs are unknown. Unique molecular identifiers were carried by the TCR beta cDNA libraries. TCRdb processed the PCR reads anew with MiXCR; each CDR3 protein has one entry. The repertoire consists of 600,000 to 700,000 distinct CDR3 sequences, with approximately 59% occurring once and the leading ten covering over 9%. Sequencing was done on a sample of blood. These receptors were collected from a girl under 10 years old with multiple sclerosis.

This chain joins TRBV24-1 and TRBJ2-1; the match to TRBD1 covers 7 bases. The ends lost 4 bases at V and 3 bases at J; junction bases unmatched: 5. Germline V gene lookup returns CDR1 KGHDR and CDR2 SFDVKD. The CDR3 totals 15 residues. The CDR3 sequence is CATSDSGTVYNEQFF. DNA of the CDR3: TGTGCCACCAGTGACTCCGGGACAGTCTACAATGAGCAGTTCTTC.

The J gene is TRBJ2-7, the V gene TRBV7-8, with D possibly being TRBD2 (6 bases). Germline V gene sequence: CDR1 SGHVS, CDR2 FQNEAQ. The CDR3 is made up of 13 amino acids. V lost 8 bases and J 3 bases, leaving 14 bases between the germline ends. CDR3 sequence (DNA): TGTGCCAGCCAGGAACTAGCCCGCTACGAGCAGTACTTC. It codes for CASQELARYEQYF.

This chain uses TRBV29-1 with TRBJ2-7, with 7 bases matching TRBD1. The J call may be incorrect, as the DNA end agrees better with TRBJ2-4. The CDR3 spans 14 residues. The germline CDR1 and CDR2 sequences are SQVTM and ANQGSEA. This chain's CDR3 is CSALDREAKNIQYF. For the CDR3, the DNA is TGCAGCGCCTTAGACAGGGAAGCCAAAAACATTCAGTACTTC.

The J gene is TRBJ2-5, the V gene TRBV12-3 or TRBV12-4, with D unclear. Trimming pared 5 bases from V and 2 bases from J, leaving 9 bases between. The CDR3 length is 13 residues. The CDR3 DNA sequence: TGTGCCAGCAGTGGCGAACATCAAGAGACCCAGTACTTC. Translation gives CASSGEHQETQYF.

This sequence joins TRBV5-5 and TRBJ2-3; D is possibly TRBD2 (6 bases). Trimming left V 6 bases short and J 9 bases short, with 14 bases between. The germline CDR1 and CDR2 sequences are SGHKS and YYEKEE (reference sequence). The CDR3 covers 12 residues. This CDR3 is CASTSDAGTQYF. CDR3 DNA sequence: TGTGCCAGCACCTCAGACGCGGGGACGCAGTATTTT.

This clonotype occurred once. The chain uses TRBV7-2 and TRBJ2-5; D is ambiguous. V lost 6 bases to trimming and J lost 0 bases, with 8 bases between them. CDR3 length: 13 amino acids. Germline lookup yields CDR1 SGHTA and CDR2 FQGNSA. CDR3 nucleotide sequence: TGTGCCAGCAGGCACCACGACCAAGAGACCCAGTACTTC. This sequence encodes CASRHHDQETQYF.

The V and J genes are TRBV3-1 and TRBJ2-3; D is uncertain. Looked up from germline, CDR1 is LGHDT and CDR2 is YNNKEL (reference sequence). CDR3 length: 13 amino acids. The ends were cut back, 0 bases at V and 2 bases at J, with 3 bases in the middle. CDR3 DNA: TGTGCCAGCAGCCAAGATTACACAGATACGCAGTATTTT. Its translation: CASSQDYTDTQYF.

CDR3 protein: CASSGRTGLYTF. CDR3 nucleotide sequence: TGCGCCAGCAGCGGGAGGACAGGACTTTACACCTTC. The chain employs TRBV5-1 and TRBJ1-2; 7 bases agree with TRBD1. This CDR3 has 12 residues. The trim removed 4 bases at V and 11 bases at J, leaving 8 bases unmatched. From germline, CDR1 is SGHRS and CDR2 YFSETQ. Full variable domain (remainder filled in from reference TRBV5-1 and TRBJ1-2): KAGVTQTPRYLIKTRGQQVTLSCSPISGHRSVSWYQQTPGQGLQFLFEYFSETQRNKGNFPGRFSGRQFSNSRSEMNVSTLELGDSALYLCASSGRTGLYTFGSGTRLTVV.

The genes are TRBV20-1 and TRBJ2-7; 11 bases align to TRBD2. Germline V lookup: CDR1 DFQATT, CDR2 SNEGSKA (reference sequence). After removal of 3 bases from V and 6 bases from J, the junction contained 13 bases not matched to a gene. The CDR3 consists of 16 residues. In DNA, the CDR3 is TGCAGTGCTAGTATTCTGGGTAGCGGGAGGGCCGGCGAGCAGTACTTC. Its translation is CSASILGSGRAGEQYF.

The chain couples TRBV3-1 to TRBJ1-1; 7 bases agree with TRBD1. Germline V gene data show CDR1 as LGHDT and CDR2 as YNNKEL (reference sequence). This CDR3 contains 15 residues. J lost 0 bases, V lost 1 base, and 2 bases had no gene match. CDR3 sequence reads: CASSQAGQLNTEAFF. Written as DNA, the CDR3 is TGTGCCAGCAGCCAAGCGGGACAGCTGAACACTGAAGCTTTCTTT.

The V gene is TRBV5-5, the J gene TRBJ2-5; 7 positions agree with TRBD2. V lost 2 bases to trimming and J lost 5 bases; unmatched junction nucleotides: 6. The CDR3 sequence is 14 residues long. The germline V gene encodes CDR1 SGHKS and CDR2 YYEKEE (reference sequence). The CDR3 sequence: CASSFRGVGETQYF. In DNA, the CDR3 is TGTGCCAGCAGCTTTCGGGGGGTCGGGGAGACCCAGTACTTC.

The J gene is TRBJ2-1, the V gene TRBV7-6, with D tentatively TRBD2 (5 bases). Germline V gene sequence: CDR1 SGHVS, CDR2 FNYEAQ. V shed 0 bases and J shed 0 bases, with 9 bases lying between them. The CDR3 extends over 16 amino acids. For the CDR3, the DNA is TGTGCCAGCAGCTTAGCGGGGAGAAGCTCCTACAATGAGCAGTTCTTC. Translation gives CASSLAGRSSYNEQFF.

The sample holds a few counts of this clonotype. The rearrangement uses TRBV24-1 and TRBJ1-2; no firm D call. This CDR3 has 12 residues. V lost 4 bases to trimming and J lost 5 bases, with 7 bases between them. The V gene's germline CDR1 is KGHDR and CDR2 SFDVKD. CDR3 sequence: CATSDPIYGYTF. DNA for the CDR3: TGTGCCACCAGTGACCCAATATATGGCTACACCTTC.